Listed here are 17 T cell receptor beta chains from one sample, sequenced in a study of shared clonotypes between healthy human individuals. Positive CCR7 selection of CD45RO-negative cells yielded the naive CD8 cells, and terminally differentiated effector memory CD45RA+ cells were excluded. The assay was immunoSEQ multiplex PCR, and TCRdb's table has in-frame clones only and misses some. The sample shows about 800,000 clones, approximately 96% of them seen only once. The sample taken for sequencing was naive CD8+ T cells sorted from blood. The receptor source for this set is a man aged 25-40 years in good health.

The chain combines TRBV10-3 with TRBJ2-1; 14 nucleotides match TRBD2. The CDR3 spans 16 residues. V dropped 9 bases and J dropped 4; count of bases not matched to a gene: 8. Germline-derived CDR1 and CDR2 are ENHRY and SYGVKD. This CDR3 reads CAITGTSGSTYNEQFF. DNA of the CDR3: TGTGCCATAACCGGGACTAGCGGGAGTACGTACAATGAGCAGTTCTTC.

The V call is TRBV5-1, the J call TRBJ2-1; the match to TRBD2 covers 7 bases. In germline, CDR1 is SGHRS, CDR2 YFSETQ. Trimming at V came to 4 bases and at J to 6 bases, leaving 13 bases not matched to a gene. The CDR3 covers 16 residues. The CDR3 sequence is CASSNRRDPGGNEQFF. In DNA form, the CDR3 reads TGCGCCAGCAGCAATCGGAGGGACCCGGGGGGCAATGAGCAGTTCTTC. The entire variable domain, with the rest obtained from reference TRBV5-1 and TRBJ2-1, is as follows: KAGVTQTPRYLIKTRGQQVTLSCSPISGHRSVSWYQQTPGQGLQFLFEYFSETQRNKGNFPGRFSGRQFSNSRSEMNVSTLELGDSALYLCASSNRRDPGGNEQFFGPGTRLTVL.

V is TRBV27 and J is TRBJ2-7; the match to TRBD2 covers 9 bases. After removal of 2 bases from V and 2 bases from J, the junction contained 1 base not matched to a gene. The CDR3 is 14 residues long. Germline CDR1 and CDR2: MNHEY and SMNVEV (reference sequence). Here the CDR3 DNA reads TGTGCCAGCAGTTTAGCTAGCGGGGCCTACGAGCAGTACTTC. Residues: CASSLASGAYEQYF.

This chain links TRBV7-9 with TRBJ2-6; 7 bases align to TRBD1. In germline, CDR1 is SEHNR, CDR2 FQNEAQ (reference sequence). J gave up 2 bases and V 7 bases, and 8 bases lay outside the gene matches. The CDR3 consists of 16 residues. The CDR3 here is CASIKQGGAGANVLTF. The CDR3 DNA follows: TGTGCCAGCATCAAACAAGGGGGCGCTGGGGCCAACGTCCTGACTTTC.

The rearrangement links TRBV7-6 to TRBJ2-1; D not resolved. This CDR3 is built from 16 residues. CDR1 is SGHVS and CDR2 is FNYEAQ in the germline V gene. The V end lost 3 bases, the J end lost 1 base, and 13 bases lay between the germline ends. The CDR3 loop is CASSLDRGESYNEQFF. CDR3 bases: TGTGCCAGCAGCTTGGATCGTGGCGAATCCTACAATGAGCAGTTCTTC.

The V and J genes are TRBV27 and TRBJ1-4, with D hard to call. Germline CDR1 reads MNHEY; CDR2 reads SMNVEV (reference sequence). The V and J ends lost 4 bases and 0 bases respectively, with 9 bases between them. There are 15 residues in the CDR3. This CDR3 is CASSWIYATNEKLFF. CDR3 DNA sequence: TGTGCCAGCAGTTGGATCTATGCAACTAATGAAAAACTGTTTTTT.

The chain uses TRBV18 and TRBJ2-5; 11 bases line up with TRBD2. Trimming cost V 0 bases and J 5 bases; bases outside gene matches: 14. The CDR3 is 19 residues long. Germline V gene lookup returns CDR1 KGHSH and CDR2 LQKENI. The DNA for the CDR3 is TGTGCCAGCTCACCACCAGTCACTAGCGGGAGTCGGCGGCGGGAGACCCAGTACTTC. Protein: CASSPPVTSGSRRRETQYF.

The rearrangement links TRBV7-2 to TRBJ2-7; D gene ambiguous. V was pared by 2 bases and J by 0 bases, with 8 bases between. CDR3 length: 14 amino acids. Germline assignment: CDR1 SGHTA and CDR2 FQGNSA. The DNA of the CDR3 is TGTGCCAGCAGCTTATTGGATAGCTCCTACGAGCAGTACTTC. Its translation is CASSLLDSSYEQYF.

The chain's CDR3 is CASKGLNPRWETQYF. CDR3 bases: TGTGCCAGCAAGGGCCTAAATCCTAGGTGGGAGACCCAGTACTTC. The rearrangement links TRBV6-5 to TRBJ2-5; D gene unclear. Germline CDR1 reads MNHEY; CDR2 reads SVGAGI. V lost 7 bases to trimming and J lost 5 bases, with 20 bases between them. CDR3 length: 15 amino acids.

This chain joins TRBV4-3 and TRBJ2-7; no definite D call. Germline CDR1 LGHNA, CDR2 YSLEER. Trimming took 1 base from V and 2 from J, leaving 12 bases between them. The CDR3 extends over 15 amino acids. The CDR3 protein is CASSQAPDSTYEQYF. CDR3 DNA sequence: TGCGCCAGCAGCCAAGCCCCAGATTCCACCTACGAGCAGTACTTC.

In nucleotides, the CDR3 is TGCGCCAGCAGCCAAGATCGGTGGCTAGCGAACGAGCAGTACTTC. Translated: CASSQDRWLANEQYF. The V and J genes are TRBV4-3 and TRBJ2-7; D may be TRBD2 (6 bases). The CDR3 extends over 15 amino acids. CDR1 and CDR2 from the germline V gene are LGHNA and YSLEER. Trimming left V 0 bases short and J 5 bases short, with 14 bases between.

Turning to this clone: This same CDR3 is encoded by further DNA sequences in the sample. The chain employs TRBV6-5 and TRBJ1-2, with 7 bases identical to TRBD1. The V gene's germline CDR1 is MNHEY and CDR2 SVGAGI. Trimming removed 6 bases from V and 0 bases from J; junction bases left unmatched: 1. CDR3 length: 13 residues. CDR3 region: CASRQGSNYGYTF. CDR3 coding DNA: TGTGCCAGCAGACAGGGGTCTAACTATGGCTACACCTTC.

CDR3 nucleotides: TGTGCCAGCAGTTACGCCCTGGACAGGTCCTACGAGCAGTACTTC. Protein sequence: CASSYALDRSYEQYF. The chain combines TRBV7-6 with TRBJ2-7; 7 nucleotides line up with TRBD1. Per germline, CDR1 SGHVS and CDR2 FNYEAQ. This CDR3 contains 15 residues. J was trimmed by 1 base and V by 6 bases; bases with no gene match: 9.

The chain is built from TRBV6-1 and TRBJ2-2, with TRBD2 matching 12 bases. Germline V gene data show CDR1 as MNHNS and CDR2 as SASEGT. The CDR3 runs to 15 residues. Germline trimming cut 6 bases from V and 3 bases from J; bases unmatched to any gene: 2. CDR3: CASRLAGGDTGELFF. For the CDR3, the DNA is TGTGCCAGCAGGCTAGCGGGAGGGGACACCGGGGAGCTGTTTTTT.

The chain couples TRBV2 to TRBJ2-7; 12 positions match TRBD2. Germline V CDR1 and CDR2: SNHLY, FYNNEI. The CDR3 length is 19 residues. Germline trimming cut 4 bases from V and 0 bases from J; bases unmatched to any gene: 13. The CDR3 sequence is CASSASSGREPWSSYEQYF. DNA of the CDR3: TGTGCCAGCAGTGCCTCTAGCGGGAGGGAGCCGTGGAGCTCCTACGAGCAGTACTTC.

The V and J genes are TRBV11-2 and TRBJ1-3; D gene unclear. From germline, CDR1 is SGHAT and CDR2 FQNNGV. V was trimmed by 7 bases and J by 0 bases, leaving 10 bases between them. The CDR3 length is 14 residues. The CDR3 DNA sequence: TGTGCCAGCAAATATCCTGACTCTGGAAACACCATATATTTT. This gives the protein CASKYPDSGNTIYF.

This clone was counted once. This sequence joins TRBV15 and TRBJ2-1, with 10 nucleotides matching TRBD2. CDR3 length: 18 amino acids. Germline trimming cut 0 bases from V and 0 bases from J; bases unmatched to any gene: 5. Germline V CDR1 and CDR2: LNHNV, YYDKDF (reference sequence). The CDR3 protein is CATSRDRPSGSSYNEQFF. In DNA, the CDR3 is TGTGCCACCAGCAGAGATAGGCCTAGCGGGAGCTCCTACAATGAGCAGTTCTTC. The full variable domain, in which reference TRBV15 and TRBJ2-1 provide the parts outside the CDR3, is DAMVIQNPRYQVTQFGKPVTLSCSQTLNHNVMYWYQQKSSQAPKLLFHYYDKDFNNEADTPDNFQSRRPNTSFCFLDIRSPGLGDTAMYLCATSRDRPSGSSYNEQFFGPGTRLTVL.